This T cell receptor (beta chain) is from a study of type 1 regulatory T cells. Background on the study: T-allo10 is an in vitro-generated, Tr1-enriched CD4 T cell product specific for alloantigen.

The germline V gene has CDR1 SGHRS and CDR2 YFSETQ. This CDR3 spans 13 amino acids. Trimming pared 0 bases from V and 8 bases from J, leaving 12 bases between. TCRdb fed the reads into MiXCR, producing one record per CDR3 protein. The sample holds about 42,000 distinct CDR3 sequences, more than 10% seen once. With regard to this clonotype: Its antigen is unknown.

The receptor comes from a human donor in good health. What was sequenced was cultured non-Tr1 T cells, either the whole culture or a sorted T cell fraction (not recorded which). This chain links TRBV5-1 with TRBJ2-7, with unresolved D. The CDR3: CASSLDGQTKQYF. CDR3 bases: TGCGCCAGCAGCTTGGATGGGCAAACGAAGCAGTACTTC. The full variable domain, its missing parts supplied by reference TRBV5-1 and TRBJ2-7, is KAGVTQTPRYLIKTRGQQVTLSCSPISGHRSVSWYQQTPGQGLQFLFEYFSETQRNKGNFPGRFSGRQFSNSRSEMNVSTLELGDSALYLCASSLDGQTKQYFGPGTRLTVT.